This T cell receptor (beta chain) comes out of a study of shared clonotypes between healthy human individuals. This CDR3 is 14 amino acids long. Trimming stripped 1 base from V and 2 bases from J, with 9 bases between. The germline gives CDR1 SGHNT, CDR2 YYREEE (reference sequence). Healthy and HIV-negative, the adult donors had no recent acute infections or vaccinations. Splitting of each subset's genomic DNA was done evenly across several immunoSEQ plates. Only in-frame clones appear in the TCRdb table, and some are missing; sequencing was by immunoSEQ multiplex PCR. Among about 1.1 million clones listed, 75% to 85% were seen once.

The chain employs TRBV5-4 and TRBJ2-5; D might be TRBD2 (6 bases). The sample was memory CD4+ T cells from PBMCs. Indicated subset: CD45RA-negative fraction. This clonotype was obtained from a man between 18 and 35 years old in good health. Some clones in this sample may be carry-over from other donors' samples. CDR3: CASSLSAGQETQYF. For the CDR3, the DNA is TGTGCCAGCAGCTTGAGTGCGGGGCAAGAGACCCAGTACTTC.